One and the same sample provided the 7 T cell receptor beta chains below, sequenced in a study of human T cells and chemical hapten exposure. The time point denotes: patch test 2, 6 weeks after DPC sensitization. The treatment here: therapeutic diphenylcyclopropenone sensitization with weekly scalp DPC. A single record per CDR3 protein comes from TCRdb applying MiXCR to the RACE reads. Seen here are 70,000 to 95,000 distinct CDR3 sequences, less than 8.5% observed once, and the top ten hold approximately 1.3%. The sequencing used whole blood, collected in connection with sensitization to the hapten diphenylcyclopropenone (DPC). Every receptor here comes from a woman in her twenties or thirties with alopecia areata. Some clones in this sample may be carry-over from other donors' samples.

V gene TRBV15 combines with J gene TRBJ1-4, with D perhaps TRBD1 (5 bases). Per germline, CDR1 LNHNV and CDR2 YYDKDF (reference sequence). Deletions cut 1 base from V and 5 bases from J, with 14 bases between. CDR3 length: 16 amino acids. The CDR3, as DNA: TGTGCCACCAGCAGAGGATGGGGCGGTGGGAATGAAAAACTGTTTTTT. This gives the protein CATSRGWGGGNEKLFF.

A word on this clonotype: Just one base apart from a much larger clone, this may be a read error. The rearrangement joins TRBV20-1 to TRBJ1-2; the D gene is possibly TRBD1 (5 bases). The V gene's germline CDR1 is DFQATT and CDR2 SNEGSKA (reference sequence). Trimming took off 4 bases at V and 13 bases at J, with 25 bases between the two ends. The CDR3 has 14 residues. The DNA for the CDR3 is TGCAGTGCTACCCGACAGAGGGCCACGTCTTCTCTCACCTTC. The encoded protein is CSATRQRATSSLTF.

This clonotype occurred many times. The CDR3 loop is CASSYVATSGNTIYF. The CDR3 DNA follows: TGTGCCAGCAGTTACGTTGCTACCTCTGGAAACACCATATATTTT. The chain is built from TRBV6-2 or TRBV6-3 and TRBJ1-3; D call uncertain. The CDR3 contains 15 residues. Germline V gene lookup returns CDR1 MNHEY and CDR2 SVGEGT. V shed 2 bases and J shed 0 bases, with 8 bases lying between them.

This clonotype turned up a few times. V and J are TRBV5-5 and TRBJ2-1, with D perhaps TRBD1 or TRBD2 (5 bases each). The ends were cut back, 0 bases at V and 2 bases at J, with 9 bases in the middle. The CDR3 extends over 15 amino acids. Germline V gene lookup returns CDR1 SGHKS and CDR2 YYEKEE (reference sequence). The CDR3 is CASSLDGTAYNEQFF. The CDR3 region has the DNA TGTGCCAGCAGCTTGGACGGGACGGCCTACAATGAGCAGTTCTTC. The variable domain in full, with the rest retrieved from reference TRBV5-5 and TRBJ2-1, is DAGVTQSPTHLIKTRGQQVTLRCSPISGHKSVSWYQQVLGQGPQFIFQYYEKEERGRGNFPDRFSARQFPNYSSELNVNALLLGDSALYLCASSLDGTAYNEQFFGPGTRLTVL.

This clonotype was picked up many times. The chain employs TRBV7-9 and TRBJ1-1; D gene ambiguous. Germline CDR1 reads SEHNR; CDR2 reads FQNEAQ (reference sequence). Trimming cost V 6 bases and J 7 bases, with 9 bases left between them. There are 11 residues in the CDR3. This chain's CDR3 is CASRKGNEAFF. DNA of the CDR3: TGTGCCAGCAGGAAGGGTAATGAAGCTTTCTTT. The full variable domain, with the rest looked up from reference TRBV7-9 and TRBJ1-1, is DTGVSQNPRHKITKRGQNVTFRCDPISEHNRLYWYRQTLGQGPEFLTYFQNEAQLEKSRLLSDRFSAERPKGSFSTLEIQRTEQGDSAMYLCASRKGNEAFFGQGTRLTVV.

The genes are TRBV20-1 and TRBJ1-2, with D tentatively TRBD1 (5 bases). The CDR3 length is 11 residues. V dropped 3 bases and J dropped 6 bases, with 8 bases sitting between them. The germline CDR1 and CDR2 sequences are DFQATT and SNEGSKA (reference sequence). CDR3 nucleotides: TGCAGTGCTAGTGACAGCAATGGCTACACCTTC. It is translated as CSASDSNGYTF.

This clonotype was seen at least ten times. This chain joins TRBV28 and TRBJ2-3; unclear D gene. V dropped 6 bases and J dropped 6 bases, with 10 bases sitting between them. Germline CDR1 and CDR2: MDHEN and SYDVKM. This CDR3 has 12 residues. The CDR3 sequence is CASSSPADTQYF. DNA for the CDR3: TGTGCCAGCAGCTCCCCTGCTGATACGCAGTATTTT.